This record concerns one TCR beta chain sequence. Its cognate antigen has yet to be identified. Per-nucleotide qualities are absent, and no much larger clonotype sits a single base away. The data are from a study of control samples from healthy donors and cancer patients (dated by TCRdb to about 2020). The CDR3 runs 13 amino acids, cysteine and phenylalanine included. Solely the CDR3 DNA is kept, with 39 bases framed from the first base. V is shortened by 5 bases, J by 2 bases, and the region joining them spans 9 bases. CDR1 and CDR2 are read off the germline V gene as SNHLY and FYNNEI. The library was produced with the immunoSEQ multiplex PCR assay. TCRdb took over this immuneACCESS table, retaining in-frame rearrangements with V and J assigned. Such tables are incomplete; in checked studies, under half of the missing clones stem from an unresolved V gene, and the remainder is unexplained. Within this sample are around 150,000 clones, with under 96% of them counted one time only. The biggest ten clones account for over 1% of the sample.

The chain couples TRBV2 to TRBJ1-2; the D gene is possibly TRBD1, with 5 bases matching. This sequence was found in a woman aged 25 to 39 in good health. What was sequenced was blood. The CDR3 region: CASSTTANYGYTF. The DNA is TGTGCCAGCAGTACGACAGCCAACTATGGCTACACCTTC.